The following is a T cell receptor beta chain sequence with its context. Its antigen is unidentified. Construction of TCR beta libraries relied on iRepertoire HTBI primers and on Arm-PCR targeting CDR3 regions. TCRdb used MiXCR to reprocess the multiplex PCR reads, holding one entry per CDR3 protein. Among about 290,000 distinct CDR3 sequences listed, around 21% were seen once. The sample belongs to a study of regulatory T cells in long-lasting Graves disease. About the research overall: By definition, persistent Graves' disease involved antithyroid drugs for over 5 years alongside positive TSH receptor antibodies. Study-wide results and caveats: Among samples with persistent disease, TRBV28, TRBJ1-2 and TRBJ2-5 were favored. New patients shared over 900 public clonotypes, and persistent patients shared more, with a few thousand.

Trimming removed 10 bases at V and 4 bases at J, with 13 bases between. The CDR3 spans 12 residues. The time point denotes: persistent/refractory GD, antithyroid drugs over 5 years with positive TRAb. PBMCs were the source of the RNA used for TCR sequencing. As a group, patients came from one endocrinology department in Xi'an, China. The starting material was peripheral blood mononuclear cells (PBMCs), obtained when the disease was refractory, from a patient treated with antithyroid drugs. The clonotype was recovered from a female donor with Graves disease. This chain links TRBV12-3 or TRBV12-4 with TRBJ1-2; a possible D gene is TRBD1 (5 bases). CDR3 protein: CAIQGAGYGYTF. The CDR3 DNA is TGTGCCATCCAAGGGGCTGGCTATGGCTACACCTTC.